This T cell receptor beta chain appears in the sequencing data of a study of low-dose radiotherapy and immunotherapy resistance in tumors. Sample share makes this clonotype medium-sized. The length of the CDR3 is 16 residues. Germline V gives CDR1 LGHNA, CDR2 YSLEER. The V end was cut by 0 bases, the J end by 3 bases, with 12 bases between. TRAV- and TRBV-specific primers were used for first-strand cDNA, which covered alpha and beta chains. TCRs were put through 20 to 25 PCR cycles of amplification with Phusion. A constant-region primer and the V-primer adapter served as the primer pair. TCRdb re-analysed the reads in MiXCR, keeping a single row per CDR3 protein. Counted here are tens of thousands of distinct CDR3 sequences, 20% occurring once; the ten biggest clones make up 13%. Time point denoted: after trial treatment. Treatment: LDRT plus nivolumab, ipilimumab, low-dose cyclophosphamide and aspirin (RACIN trial).

The J gene is TRBJ2-1, the V gene TRBV4-3; D remains ambiguous. The material sequenced was PBMCs, taken after low-dose radiotherapy plus immunotherapy. The sequence was collected from a female donor with ovarian cancer. CDR3 sequence (DNA): TGCGCCAGCAGCCAAGATTTAGGGCCGATCTACAATGAGCAGTTCTTC. This sequence encodes CASSQDLGPIYNEQFF.